This entry concerns a single T cell receptor (beta chain). The data derive from a study of T cell responses to AZD1222 COVID-19 vaccine. This CDR3 has 14 amino acids. Trimming shortened V by 5 bases and J by 9 bases, and 17 bases separated the two germline ends. CDR1 is SGHAT and CDR2 is FQNNGV in the germline V gene. Generated by immunoSEQ multiplex PCR, the TCRdb table keeps only in-frame clones and is missing some. The sample yields more than 150,000 clones, 90% to 95% seen once. The source of this sequence is an adult who received the AZD1222 COVID-19 vaccine. The chain joins TRBV11-2 to TRBJ2-1; a weak D match, TRBD2 (6 bases). The sample consisted of peripheral blood, taken 28 days after the second AZD1222 dose. The CDR3 loop is CASSPRLGSGEQFF. The CDR3 DNA is TGTGCCAGCAGCCCCCGACTAGGATCGGGTGAGCAGTTCTTC. The whole variable domain, remainder taken from reference TRBV11-2 and TRBJ2-1, is EAGVAQSPRYKIIEKRQSVAFWCNPISGHATLYWYQQILGQGPKLLIQFQNNGVVDDSQLPKDRFSAERLKGVDSTLKIQPAKLEDSAVYLCASSPRLGSGEQFFGPGTRLTVL.